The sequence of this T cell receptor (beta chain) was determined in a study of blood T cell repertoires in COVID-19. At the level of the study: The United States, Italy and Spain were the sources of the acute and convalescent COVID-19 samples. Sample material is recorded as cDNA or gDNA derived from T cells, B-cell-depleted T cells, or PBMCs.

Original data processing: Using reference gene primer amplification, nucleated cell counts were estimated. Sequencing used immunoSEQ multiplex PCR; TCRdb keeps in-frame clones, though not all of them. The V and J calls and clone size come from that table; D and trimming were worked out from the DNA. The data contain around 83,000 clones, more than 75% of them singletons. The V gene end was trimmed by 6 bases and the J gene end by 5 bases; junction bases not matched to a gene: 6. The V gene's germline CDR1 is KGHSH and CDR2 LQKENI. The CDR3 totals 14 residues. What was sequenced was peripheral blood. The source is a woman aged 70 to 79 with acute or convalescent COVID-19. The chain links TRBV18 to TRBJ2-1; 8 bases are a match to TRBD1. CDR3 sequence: CASSGQGGNNEQFF. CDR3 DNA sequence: TGTGCCAGCTCCGGACAGGGTGGAAACAATGAGCAGTTCTTC.